A single TCR beta chain is shown here with its context. Its antigen is not identified. This specimen belongs to a study of human T cells and chemical hapten exposure. Study in general: Alopecia universalis, totalis or areata was present in patients who were mostly female. How much TCR each sample yielded varied, mostly because pooled library volumes differed slightly. Points from the study as a whole: In comparison with controls, expanded TCRs gave rise to a significantly larger number of large CDR3 similarity clusters.

The V end was cut by 5 bases, the J end by 10 bases, with 18 bases between. The CDR3 runs 14 residues. Per germline, CDR1 ENHRY and CDR2 SYGVKD. The time point is: patch test 2, 6 weeks after DPC sensitization. Treatment noted: therapeutic diphenylcyclopropenone sensitization with weekly scalp DPC. The authors' total RNA extraction used unfractionated whole blood. TCRdb independently ran MiXCR on the RACE reads; one entry per CDR3 protein. The sample contains tens of thousands of distinct CDR3 sequences, approximately 7% of which appear only once. The specimen comprised whole blood, sampled in connection with sensitization to the hapten diphenylcyclopropenone (DPC). This receptor was identified in a woman aged 30 to 39 with alopecia areata. Some clones in this sample may be carry-over from other donors' samples. The V gene is TRBV10-3, the J gene TRBJ2-1, with D tentatively TRBD1 (5 bases). The CDR3 coding sequence is TGTGCCATCAGTCCCCAGGGAAATATAGAAGAGCAGTTCTTC. This translates into CAISPQGNIEEQFF.